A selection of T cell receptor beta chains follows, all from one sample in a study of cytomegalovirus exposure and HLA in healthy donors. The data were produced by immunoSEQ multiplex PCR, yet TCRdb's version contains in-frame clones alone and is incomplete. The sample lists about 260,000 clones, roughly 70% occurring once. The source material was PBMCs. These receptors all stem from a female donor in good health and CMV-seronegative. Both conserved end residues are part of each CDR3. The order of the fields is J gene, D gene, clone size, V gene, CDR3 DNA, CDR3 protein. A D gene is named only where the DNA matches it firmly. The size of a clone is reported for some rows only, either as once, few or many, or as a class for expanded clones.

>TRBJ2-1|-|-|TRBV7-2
TGTGCCAGCCACGTCGGCGGGACCCACAATGAGCAGTTCTTC
CASHVGGTHNEQFF
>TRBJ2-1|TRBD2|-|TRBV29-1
TGCAGCGTTAGGACTAGCGGGTACAATGAGCAGTTCTTC
CSVRTSGYNEQFF
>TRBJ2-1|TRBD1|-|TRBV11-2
TGTGCCAGCAGCTTAGATCGGACAGGACCGCAGTTCTTC
CASSLDRTGPQFF
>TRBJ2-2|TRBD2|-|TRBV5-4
TGTGCCAGCAGCCCACGACTAGCGGGAGACACCGGGGAGCTGTTTTTT
CASSPRLAGDTGELFF
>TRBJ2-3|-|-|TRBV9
TGTGCCAGCAGCGTTCAGGGTACCGCCTCAGATACGCAGTATTTT
CASSVQGTASDTQYF
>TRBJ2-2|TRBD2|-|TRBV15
TGTGCCACCAGCAGAGATCCTAGCGGGGTTAACACCGGGGAGCTGTTTTTT
CATSRDPSGVNTGELFF
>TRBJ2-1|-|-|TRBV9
TGTGCCAGCAGCCCCAGCGCTACTAGGTACAATGAGCAGTTCTTC
CASSPSATRYNEQFF
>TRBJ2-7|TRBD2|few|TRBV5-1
TGCGCCAGCAGCGGCTGGACTAGCGGGGACTACGAGCAGTACTTC
CASSGWTSGDYEQYF
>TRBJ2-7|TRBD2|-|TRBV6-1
TGTGCCAGCAGTGTATCTAGGACTAGCGGGGCCGAGCAGTACTTC
CASSVSRTSGAEQYF
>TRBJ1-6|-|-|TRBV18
TGTGCCAGCTCACCCCCAGCCAGGGGCTCCTATAATTCACCCCTCCACTTT
CASSPPARGSYNSPLHF
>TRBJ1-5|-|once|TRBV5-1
TGCGCCAGCAGCTTGGGAGAATACAATCAGCCCCAGCATTTT
CASSLGEYNQPQHF
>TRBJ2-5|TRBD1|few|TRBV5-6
TGTGCCAGCAGCTTCCTGAGACAGGGCCAAGAGACCCAGTACTTC
CASSFLRQGQETQYF
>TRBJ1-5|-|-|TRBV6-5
TGTGCCAGCAGCTTCCGGGGGGCCAATCAGCCCCAGCATTTT
CASSFRGANQPQHF
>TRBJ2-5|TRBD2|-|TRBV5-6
TGTGCCAGCAGCATGCTAGCGGGAGTTGAAGAGACCCAGTACTTC
CASSMLAGVEETQYF
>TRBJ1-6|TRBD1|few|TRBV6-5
TGTGCCAGCAGTTACGGACAGGGGGTAAATTCACCCCTCCACTTT
CASSYGQGVNSPLHF
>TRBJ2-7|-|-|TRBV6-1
TGTGCCAGCAGGCAATCCGGTAGCCACGAGCAGTACTTC
CASRQSGSHEQYF
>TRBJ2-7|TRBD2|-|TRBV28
TGTGCCTGCGGACTAGCGGCCTACGAGCAGTACTTC
CACGLAAYEQYF
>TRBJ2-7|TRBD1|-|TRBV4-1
TGCGCCAGCAGCCAAGATCGACAGGGCTCCTACGAGCAGTACTTC
CASSQDRQGSYEQYF
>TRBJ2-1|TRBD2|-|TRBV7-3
TGTGCCAGCAGCCCAGCAGCGGGGGGGAACTACAATGAGCAGTTCTTC
CASSPAAGGNYNEQFF
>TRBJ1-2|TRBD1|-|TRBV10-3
TGTGCCATCAGCGACAGGGGTGACTATGGCTACACCTTC
CAISDRGDYGYTF
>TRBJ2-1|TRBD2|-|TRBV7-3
TGTGCCAGCAGCTCCGGACTAGGGGACTACAATGAGCAGTTCTTC
CASSSGLGDYNEQFF
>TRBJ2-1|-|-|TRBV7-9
TGTGCCAGCAGCGCCGAAACAAATGAGCAGTTCTTC
CASSAETNEQFF
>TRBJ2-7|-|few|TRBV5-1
TGCGCCAGCAGCCCCGACTCTATCGAGCAGTACTTC
CASSPDSIEQYF
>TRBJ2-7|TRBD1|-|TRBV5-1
TGCGCCAGCAGCTTTCGCGGGACAGGAAGCTCCTACGAGCAGTACTTC
CASSFRGTGSSYEQYF
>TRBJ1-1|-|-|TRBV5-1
TGCGCCAGCAGCGTGGACAGGAACACTGAAGCTTTCTTT
CASSVDRNTEAFF
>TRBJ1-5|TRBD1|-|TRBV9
TGTGCCAGCAGCGGGGACAGGGGAGACAATCAGCCCCAGCATTTT
CASSGDRGDNQPQHF
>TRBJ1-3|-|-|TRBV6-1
TGTGCCAGCAGTCCAACAGATTCTGGAAACACCATATATTTT
CASSPTDSGNTIYF
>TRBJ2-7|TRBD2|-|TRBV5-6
TGTGCCAGCACCAAAAGAAGGGGCGGGAGTACCTACGAGCAGTACTTC
CASTKRRGGSTYEQYF
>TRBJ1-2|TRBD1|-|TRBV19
TGTGCCAGTAGTACAGGGACAGGACACTATGGCTACACCTTC
CASSTGTGHYGYTF
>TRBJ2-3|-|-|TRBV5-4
TGTGCCAGCAGCTTTCCCGGGAGTGGAGATACGCAGTATTTT
CASSFPGSGDTQYF
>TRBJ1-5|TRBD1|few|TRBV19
TGTGCCAGTAGTATAGCTGGAACAGGGGGATATAGCAATCAGCCCCAGCATTTT
CASSIAGTGGYSNQPQHF
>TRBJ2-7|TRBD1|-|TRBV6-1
TGTGCCAGCCGGACAGGGACCTACGAGCAGTACTTC
CASRTGTYEQYF
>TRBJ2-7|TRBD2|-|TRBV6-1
TGTGCCAGCAGTGAAGCCCCAGCGGGAGGGCCCCGCGAGCAGTACTTC
CASSEAPAGGPREQYF
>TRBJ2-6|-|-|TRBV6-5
TGTGCCAGCAGTCGCAGTTGGGGGGCCAACGTCCTGACTTTC
CASSRSWGANVLTF
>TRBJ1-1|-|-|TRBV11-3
TGTGCCAGCAGCTTATACAAGACCCCAGGGACTGAAGCTTTCTTT
CASSLYKTPGTEAFF
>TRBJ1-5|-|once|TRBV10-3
TGTGCCAGCAGTGAAGCGCAGCCCCAGCATTTT
CASSEAQPQHF
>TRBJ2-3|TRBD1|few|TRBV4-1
TGCGCCAGCAGCCTGGGACAGGGACTCACAGATACGCAGTATTTT
CASSLGQGLTDTQYF
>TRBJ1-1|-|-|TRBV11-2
TGTGCCAGCAGCTTAGATCGAATCGGACAGACCTACCTTTGGGGGGCTTTCTTT
CASSLDRIGQTYLWGAFF
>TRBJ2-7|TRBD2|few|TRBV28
TGTGCCAGCAGTTTCCAAGCCCGGGGGGACTTACTCTACGAGCAGTACTTC
CASSFQARGDLLYEQYF
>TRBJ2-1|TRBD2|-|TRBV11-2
TGTGCCAGCAGCTTAGGGACTAGCGACTACAATGAGCAGTTCTTC
CASSLGTSDYNEQFF
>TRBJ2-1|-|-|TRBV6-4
TGTGCCAGCAGTGTCTCTCAGGGTGGGTATGAGCAGTTCTTC
CASSVSQGGYEQFF
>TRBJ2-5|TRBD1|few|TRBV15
TGTGCCACCAGCAGGACGGGACAGGGCAGAGAGACCCAGTACTTC
CATSRTGQGRETQYF
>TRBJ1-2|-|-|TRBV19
TGTGCCAGTAGTATTCCCCAGGGTCGGGGCTACACCTTC
CASSIPQGRGYTF
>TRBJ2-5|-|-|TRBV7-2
TGTGCCAGCAGCTTAGTAGGGGGTCCGCAAGAGACCCAGTACTTC
CASSLVGGPQETQYF
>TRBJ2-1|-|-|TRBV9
TGTGCCAGCGGCGTAGCAGAGGGTAACAATGAGCAGTTCTTC
CASGVAEGNNEQFF
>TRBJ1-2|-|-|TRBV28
TGTGCCAGCAGTTTGAGAACACTAGCTAACTATGGCTACACCTTC
CASSLRTLANYGYTF